The 2 T cell receptor beta chains reported below all come from one sample, sequenced in a study of blood T cell repertoires in COVID-19 (dated by TCRdb to between 2020 and 2021). Library method: the immunoSEQ multiplex PCR assay. TCRdb re-hosts the immuneACCESS table, in-frame sequences only. Its copies lack some clones; in the studies checked, an unresolved V gene accounts for under half of them, and the cause for the rest is not known. The sample yields about 160,000 clones; about four fifths were counted once. The top ten clones comprise about 3.8% of the sample. Specimen: peripheral blood. All receptors come from a woman over 75 with acute or convalescent COVID-19.

The genes are TRBV4-2 and TRBJ2-1; 9 positions match TRBD2. Germline V gives CDR1 LGHNA, CDR2 YNFKEQ. The trim removed 0 bases at V and 3 bases at J, leaving 0 bases unmatched. The CDR3 has 15 residues. The CDR3 reads CASSQEAGGYNEQFF. CDR3 coding DNA: TGTGCCAGCAGCCAAGAAGCGGGAGGCTACAATGAGCAGTTCTTC.

This chain links TRBV6-5 with TRBJ2-7; TRBD1 matches 10 bases. Trimming at V came to 6 bases and at J to 3 bases, leaving 8 bases not matched to a gene. The germline V gene encodes CDR1 MNHEY and CDR2 SVGAGI. This CDR3 comprises 15 residues. CDR3 residues: CASSRSGTGVYEQYF. CDR3 DNA sequence: TGTGCCAGCAGCAGATCCGGGACAGGGGTCTACGAGCAGTACTTC.